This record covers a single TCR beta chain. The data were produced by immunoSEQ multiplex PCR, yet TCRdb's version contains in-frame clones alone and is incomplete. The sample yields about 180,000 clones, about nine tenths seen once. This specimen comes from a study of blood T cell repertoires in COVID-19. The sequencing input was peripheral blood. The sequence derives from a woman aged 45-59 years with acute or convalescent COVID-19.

The CDR3 DNA sequence: TGTGCCAGTCGGGACAGTAACACAGATACGCAGTATTTT. This codes for CASRDSNTDTQYF. V and J are TRBV12-3 or TRBV12-4 and TRBJ2-3; 7 bases align to TRBD1. CDR3 length equals 13 residues. Unmatched junction bases numbered 5, after V lost 9 bases and J lost 2 bases.